This is a list of T cell receptor beta chains from one sample in a study of vaccination and CD4 T cells after COVID-19. What these receptors recognize is not known. TCRdb called the PCR reads again in MiXCR, with one record for every CDR3 protein. The table lists approximately 3,500 distinct CDR3 sequences, approximately 49% of them singletons, with about 19% in the top ten. Material for sequencing was CD4+ T cells from blood, cultured in vitro. All receptors come from a human donor who had recovered from COVID-19. The CDR3 runs from the conserved cysteine through the conserved F or W. Fields, in order: V gene, J gene, clone size, D gene, CDR3 protein, CDR3 DNA. The D gene is left open where the match is weak. Part of the rows lack a size; the others show once, few, many or a class for expanded clones.

TRBV20-1	TRBJ1-1	.	.	CSASVDGGDGTEAFF	TGCAGTGCTAGTGTGGACGGCGGTGATGGGACTGAAGCTTTCTTT
TRBV28	TRBJ2-5	.	.	CASSSQRTSETQYF	TGTGCCAGCAGCTCCCAAAGGACCTCAGAGACCCAGTACTTC
TRBV20-1	TRBJ2-1	few	.	CSARAFSQHHNEQFF	TGCAGTGCTAGAGCCTTCTCACAGCACCACAATGAGCAGTTCTTC
TRBV27	TRBJ1-1	.	.	CASNSRRLNTEAFF	TGTGCCAGCAACTCTCGGCGCCTGAACACTGAAGCTTTCTTT
TRBV19	TRBJ2-2	few	TRBD2	CASRELAGTGELFF	TGTGCCAGTAGGGAGCTAGCGGGAACCGGGGAGCTGTTTTTT
TRBV12-5	TRBJ2-4	few	.	CASGFGPTLQYF	TGTGCTAGTGGTTTTGGACCGACCCTACAGTACTTC
TRBV27	TRBJ1-6	few	TRBD1	CASSRTGNSPLHF	TGTGCCAGCAGTAGGACAGGGAATTCACCCCTCCACTTT
TRBV6-1	TRBJ1-5	few	TRBD1	CASSGGGEQGAGPRGSQHF	TGTGCCAGCAGTGGGGGCGGCGAACAGGGGGCCGGCCCTCGGGGATCCCAGCATTTT
TRBV7-9	TRBJ1-1	.	TRBD1	CASSIGGLGAEAFF	TGTGCCAGCAGCATAGGGGGCCTAGGGGCTGAAGCTTTCTTT
TRBV12-3/TRBV12-4	TRBJ1-1	.	TRBD1	CASRHRQGGRNTEAFF	TGTGCCAGCAGACACCGACAGGGCGGGAGGAACACTGAAGCTTTCTTT
TRBV2	TRBJ2-1	few	.	CASSVQLEDEQFF	TGTGCCAGCAGTGTCCAACTAGAGGATGAGCAGTTCTTC
TRBV28	TRBJ1-2	large	.	CASSLLTGLYGYTF	TGTGCCAGCAGTTTATTGACAGGACTCTATGGCTACACCTTC
TRBV10-3	TRBJ1-2	few	.	CAISAENYGYTF	TGTGCCATCAGTGCTGAGAACTATGGCTACACCTTC
TRBV5-1	TRBJ2-1	.	.	CASSRYYGDNEQFF	TGCGCCAGCAGCAGATACTATGGGGATAATGAGCAGTTCTTC
TRBV7-9	TRBJ1-3	.	.	CASTLVNTIYF	TGTGCCAGCACGCTCGTTAACACCATATATTTT
TRBV28	TRBJ1-2	.	TRBD1	CASRVSRGRGYGYTF	TGTGCCAGCAGAGTCTCCAGGGGGCGCGGCTATGGCTACACCTTC
TRBV5-1	TRBJ1-1	few	.	CASSLTTSLGGLNTEAFF	TGCGCCAGCAGCTTGACTACCAGCCTAGGAGGGTTGAACACTGAAGCTTTCTTT
TRBV6-1	TRBJ1-1	.	.	CASITPGGNTEAFF	TGTGCCAGCATTACCCCGGGGGGGAACACTGAAGCTTTCTTT
TRBV30	TRBJ2-2	few	.	CAWNGGGNTGELFF	TGTGCCTGGAACGGCGGAGGGAACACCGGGGAGCTGTTTTTT
TRBV11-2	TRBJ1-2	once	.	CASSVTTGYYGYTF	TGTGCCAGCAGCGTAACGACAGGTTACTATGGCTACACCTTC
TRBV30	TRBJ1-1	medium-sized	.	CAWSVTGAGTEAFF	TGTGCCTGGAGTGTAACCGGGGCGGGCACTGAAGCTTTCTTT
TRBV19	TRBJ1-5	few	.	CASSILPDRFRAGQPQHF	TGTGCCAGTAGTATACTTCCCGACAGATTCCGGGCGGGTCAGCCTCAGCATTTT
TRBV15	TRBJ2-5	.	.	CATSRRGGIQETQYF	TGTGCCACCAGCAGAAGAGGGGGGATCCAAGAGACCCAGTACTTC
TRBV7-2	TRBJ2-5	large	.	CASSFTGGETQYF	TGTGCCAGCAGCTTCACGGGTGGAGAGACCCAGTACTTC
TRBV5-4	TRBJ2-2	.	.	CASSLDGYTGELFF	TGTGCCAGCAGCTTGGACGGCTACACCGGGGAGCTGTTTTTT
TRBV11-3	TRBJ2-1	.	TRBD2	CASSPGLAGHNEQFF	TGTGCCAGCAGCCCGGGACTAGCAGGCCACAATGAGCAGTTCTTC
TRBV2	TRBJ1-1	.	TRBD1	CAGGQGLNTEAFF	TGTGCCGGAGGACAGGGCCTGAACACTGAAGCTTTCTTT
TRBV6-5	TRBJ1-3	.	.	CASSYIDRLTGNTIYF	TGTGCCAGCAGTTACATCGACAGGTTGACCGGAAACACCATATATTTT
TRBV7-6	TRBJ1-2	.	TRBD1	CASTSLPHGQGVGGYTF	TGTGCCAGCACCTCCCTCCCTCACGGACAGGGGGTAGGTGGCTACACCTTC
TRBV4-3	TRBJ2-3	.	TRBD2	CASSQAYGLAGGPDTQYF	TGCGCCAGCAGCCAAGCCTACGGACTAGCGGGGGGGCCGGATACGCAGTATTTT
TRBV12-3/TRBV12-4	TRBJ1-1	once	TRBD1	CASSRTGVEAFF	TGTGCCAGCAGTCGGACAGGGGTTGAGGCTTTCTTT
TRBV7-2	TRBJ1-5	.	.	CASSPIPGSVQPQHF	TGTGCCAGCAGCCCGATCCCAGGGTCTGTTCAGCCCCAGCATTTT
TRBV7-2	TRBJ2-1	.	TRBD2	CASSSQRGVYNEQFF	TGTGCCAGCAGCTCTCAGCGGGGCGTATACAATGAGCAGTTCTTC
TRBV6-1	TRBJ2-2	.	TRBD2	CASSGGRGDAGELFF	TGTGCCAGCAGCGGGGGACGGGGGGACGCCGGGGAGCTGTTTTTT
TRBV19	TRBJ2-7	.	TRBD2	CASSETSGISYEQYF	TGTGCCAGTAGCGAGACTAGCGGGATCTCCTACGAGCAGTACTTC
TRBV20-1	TRBJ2-7	.	TRBD2	CCARDPAGGSGYEQYF	TGCTGTGCTAGAGATCCAGCGGGAGGATCAGGGTACGAGCAGTACTTC
TRBV14	TRBJ1-2	large	.	CASSQSQGSLGYTF	TGTGCCAGCAGCCAATCGCAGGGAAGTCTAGGCTACACCTTC
TRBV20-1	TRBJ2-7	.	TRBD2	CSARDRRTSLYEQYF	TGCAGTGCTAGAGATCGCAGGACTAGCCTCTACGAGCAGTACTTC
TRBV10-1	TRBJ2-7	.	.	CASSDQGQPSYEQYF	TGCGCCAGCAGTGACCAAGGGCAGCCGTCCTACGAGCAGTACTTC
TRBV5-8	TRBJ2-7	.	TRBD1	CASSPWTGGFHEQYF	TGTGCCAGCAGCCCTTGGACAGGGGGGTTCCACGAGCAGTACTTC
TRBV29-1	TRBJ2-3	.	.	CSVDSVGIGTDTQYF	TGCAGCGTTGACAGTGTCGGCATCGGGACAGATACGCAGTATTTT
TRBV7-9	TRBJ2-5	.	.	CASSLAKGPKETQYF	TGTGCCAGCAGCTTAGCCAAGGGACCGAAAGAGACCCAGTACTTC
TRBV25-1	TRBJ2-3	.	.	CASSEGGTDTQYF	TGTGCCAGCAGTGAGGGGGGCACAGATACGCAGTATTTT
TRBV6-5	TRBJ1-6	.	.	CASSYAPDGSPLHF	TGTGCCAGCAGTTACGCACCGGATGGGTCACCCCTCCACTTT
TRBV14	TRBJ1-2	few	.	CASSQDRSGLSGYTF	TGTGCCAGCAGCCAAGACAGGTCGGGGCTTAGCGGCTACACCTTC
TRBV28	TRBJ2-7	.	.	CASSYRGSGLREQYF	TGTGCCAGCAGTTACAGGGGTAGCGGCCTACGCGAGCAGTACTTC
TRBV5-5	TRBJ2-4	.	.	CASSLDTRLAKNIQYF	TGTGCCAGCAGCTTGGACACACGATTAGCCAAAAACATTCAGTACTTC
TRBV6-5	TRBJ1-2	.	.	CASSYGTGDYGYTF	TGTGCCAGCAGTTACGGTACAGGCGACTATGGCTACACCTTC
TRBV11-2	TRBJ1-1	.	.	CASSLTIQGTEAFF	TGTGCCAGCAGCTTAACCATCCAGGGGACGGAAGCTTTCTTT
TRBV21-1	TRBJ1-5	few	.	CAPLQAQHF	TGTGCCCCCCTCCAGGCCCAGCATTTT
TRBV6-1	TRBJ1-5	few	.	CASSEYLSGGGNQPQHF	TGTGCCAGCAGTGAATACTTGTCCGGCGGGGGCAATCAGCCCCAGCATTTT
TRBV29-1	TRBJ2-5	.	.	CSVELSGASTQYF	TGCAGCGTTGAATTGAGTGGCGCAAGCACCCAGTACTTC
TRBV5-1	TRBJ2-5	.	.	CASSLALSKQETQYF	TGCGCCAGCAGCTTGGCCTTGTCTAAACAAGAGACCCAGTACTTC
TRBV20-1	TRBJ2-2	.	TRBD2	CSARRGSGKSGELFF	TGCAGTGCTAGGAGAGGTAGCGGGAAATCCGGGGAGCTGTTTTTT
TRBV19	TRBJ2-3	.	TRBD1	CASSVRTGGSTDTQYF	TGTGCCAGTAGTGTTCGGACAGGTGGGTCCACAGATACGCAGTATTTT
TRBV12-3/TRBV12-4	TRBJ2-7	.	.	CASSLLRRSYEQYF	TGTGCCAGCAGTTTATTGAGGCGCTCCTACGAGCAGTACTTC
TRBV9	TRBJ1-2	.	.	CASSDHGGIYGYTF	TGTGCCAGCAGCGATCACGGTGGGATATATGGCTACACCTTC
TRBV10-3	TRBJ1-5	few	.	CAISESRQEVPQHF	TGTGCCATCAGTGAGTCGAGGCAGGAGGTGCCCCAGCATTTT
TRBV2	TRBJ1-2	.	.	CASIPDTNYGYTF	TGTGCCAGCATCCCGGACACTAACTATGGCTACACCTTC